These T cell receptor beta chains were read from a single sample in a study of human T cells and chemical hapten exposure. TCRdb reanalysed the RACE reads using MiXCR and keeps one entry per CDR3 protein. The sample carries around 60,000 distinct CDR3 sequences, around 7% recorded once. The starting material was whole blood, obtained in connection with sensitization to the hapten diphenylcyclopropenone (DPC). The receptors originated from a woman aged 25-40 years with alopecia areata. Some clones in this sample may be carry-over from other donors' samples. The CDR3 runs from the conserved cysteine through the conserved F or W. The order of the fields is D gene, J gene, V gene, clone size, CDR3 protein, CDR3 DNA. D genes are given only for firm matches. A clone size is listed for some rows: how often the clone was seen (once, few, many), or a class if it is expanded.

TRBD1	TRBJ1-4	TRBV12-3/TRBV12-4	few	CASSPDRGPTNEKLFF	TGTGCCAGCAGTCCGGACAGGGGGCCGACTAATGAAAAACTGTTTTTT
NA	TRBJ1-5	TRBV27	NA	CASSPGTTPGNQPQHF	TGTGCCAGCAGTCCGGGGACTACCCCGGGCAATCAGCCCCAGCATTTT
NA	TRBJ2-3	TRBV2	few	CASRDPGSTDTQYF	TGTGCCAGCAGGGACCCAGGTAGCACAGATACGCAGTATTTT
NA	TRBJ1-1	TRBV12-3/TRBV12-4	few	CASSFGVTEAFF	TGTGCCAGCAGTTTCGGAGTGACTGAAGCTTTCTTT
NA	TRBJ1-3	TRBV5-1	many	CASSQGTPSSGNTIYF	TGCGCCAGCAGCCAAGGGACACCCAGCTCTGGAAACACCATATATTTT
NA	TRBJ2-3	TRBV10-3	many	CAISDEGRRTDTQYF	TGTGCCATCAGTGACGAGGGAAGGAGGACAGATACGCAGTATTTT
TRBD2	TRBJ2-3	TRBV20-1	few	CSAPPSLAGGSTDTQYF	TGCAGTGCTCCCCCTAGCCTGGCGGGGGGTAGCACAGATACGCAGTATTTT
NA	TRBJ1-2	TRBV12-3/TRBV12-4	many	CASSLTRGYTF	TGTGCCAGCAGCCTTACACGCGGCTACACCTTC
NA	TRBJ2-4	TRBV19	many	CASSIVISRNIQYF	TGTGCCAGTAGTATAGTAATCAGTCGGAACATTCAGTACTTC
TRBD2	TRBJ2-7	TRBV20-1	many	CGGIRASGGIEQYF	TGCGGAGGGATACGGGCTAGCGGGGGGATTGAGCAGTACTTC
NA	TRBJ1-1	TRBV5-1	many	CASSSVPGPAATEAFF	TGCGCCAGCAGCTCGGTACCGGGACCGGCGGCAACTGAAGCTTTCTTT
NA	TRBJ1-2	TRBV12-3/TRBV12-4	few	CASSFHGAGGYTF	TGTGCCAGCAGTTTCCACGGCGCGGGGGGCTACACCTTC
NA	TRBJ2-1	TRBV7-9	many	CASSPPGSTPHDNEQFF	TGTGCCAGCAGCCCACCGGGCTCAACCCCCCACGACAATGAGCAGTTCTTC
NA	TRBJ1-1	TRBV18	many	CASSPMAGVNTEAFF	TGTGCCAGCTCACCAATGGCAGGCGTGAACACTGAAGCTTTCTTT
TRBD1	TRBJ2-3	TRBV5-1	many	CASRKRGQTGTLASTDTQYF	TGCGCCAGCAGAAAAAGGGGCCAGACAGGGACATTGGCTAGCACAGATACGCAGTATTTT
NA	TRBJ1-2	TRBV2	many	CAGGQPATLGYTF	TGTGCCGGCGGGCAGCCGGCAACTCTGGGCTACACCTTC
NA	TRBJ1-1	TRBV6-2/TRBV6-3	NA	CASSLKAGNTEAFF	TGTGCCAGCAGCCTAAAGGCAGGGAACACTGAAGCTTTCTTT
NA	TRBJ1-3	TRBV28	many	CASSLFYRDMAGNTIYF	TGTGCCAGCAGTTTATTTTATCGGGACATGGCCGGAAACACCATATATTTT
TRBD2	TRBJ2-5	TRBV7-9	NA	CASSLGSAGTIGETQYF	TGTGCCAGCAGCTTAGGGTCCGCCGGGACTATTGGGGAGACCCAGTACTTC
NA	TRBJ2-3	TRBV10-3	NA	CAISESIAGVTPSTDTQYF	TGTGCCATCAGTGAGTCGATAGCCGGAGTAACGCCTAGCACAGATACGCAGTATTTT
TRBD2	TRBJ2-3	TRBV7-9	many	CASSQPGLAGGPGSTDTQYF	TGTGCCAGCAGCCAACCCGGACTAGCGGGGGGGCCCGGAAGCACAGATACGCAGTATTTT
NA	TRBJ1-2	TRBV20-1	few	CSAGTTAVNGYTF	TGCAGTGCTGGGACAACCGCAGTGAATGGCTACACCTTC
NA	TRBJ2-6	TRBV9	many	CASSSGLLSISGANVLTF	TGTGCCAGCAGCTCCGGACTATTATCAATCTCTGGGGCCAACGTCCTGACTTTC
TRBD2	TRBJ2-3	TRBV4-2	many	CASSQRLAGGRDTQYF	TGTGCCAGCAGCCAACGTCTAGCGGGGGGCCGGGATACGCAGTATTTT